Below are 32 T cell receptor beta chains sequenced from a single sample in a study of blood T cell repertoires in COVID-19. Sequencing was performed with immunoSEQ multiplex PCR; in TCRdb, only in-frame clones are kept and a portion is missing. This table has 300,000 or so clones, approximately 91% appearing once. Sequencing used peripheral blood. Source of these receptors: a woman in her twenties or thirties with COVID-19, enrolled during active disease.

CDR3 region: CASSQQSAGTGDQPQHF. The DNA for the CDR3 is TGCGCCAGCAGCCAACAGAGTGCCGGGACAGGGGATCAGCCCCAGCATTTT. The chain joins TRBV4-1 to TRBJ1-5; TRBD1 aligns across 10 bases. Trimming took 2 bases from V and 5 from J; bases not matched to a gene: 9. The length of the CDR3 is 17 residues. The germline V gene encodes CDR1 MGHRA and CDR2 YSYEKL.

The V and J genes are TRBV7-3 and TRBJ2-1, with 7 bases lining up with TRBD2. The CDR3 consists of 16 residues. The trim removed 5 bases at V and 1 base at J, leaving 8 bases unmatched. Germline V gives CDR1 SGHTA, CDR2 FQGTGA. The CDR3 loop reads CASSPKSGTSYNEQFF. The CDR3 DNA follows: TGTGCCAGCAGCCCGAAGAGCGGGACTTCCTACAATGAGCAGTTCTTC.

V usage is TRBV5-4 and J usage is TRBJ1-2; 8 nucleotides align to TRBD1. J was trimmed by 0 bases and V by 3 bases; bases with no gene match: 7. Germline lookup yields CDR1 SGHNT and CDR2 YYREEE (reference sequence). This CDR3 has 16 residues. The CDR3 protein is CASSSGQVQSNYGYTF. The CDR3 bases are TGTGCCAGCAGCTCGGGACAGGTTCAATCTAACTATGGCTACACCTTC.

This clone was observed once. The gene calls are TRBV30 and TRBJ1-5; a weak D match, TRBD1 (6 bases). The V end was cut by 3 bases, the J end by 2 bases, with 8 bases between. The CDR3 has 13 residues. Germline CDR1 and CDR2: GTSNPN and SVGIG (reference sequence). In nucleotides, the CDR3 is TGTGCCTGGAGATCAGGGGGCAATCAGCCCCAGCATTTT. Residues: CAWRSGGNQPQHF.

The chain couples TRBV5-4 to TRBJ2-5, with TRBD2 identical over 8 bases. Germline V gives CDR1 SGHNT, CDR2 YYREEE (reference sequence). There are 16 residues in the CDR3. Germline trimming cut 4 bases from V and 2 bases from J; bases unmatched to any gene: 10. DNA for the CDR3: TGTGCCAGCAGCGGTAGCGGGGTGACGTCTCAAGAGACCCAGTACTTC. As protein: CASSGSGVTSQETQYF.

CDR3 loop: CASSSMTGSNQPQHF. CDR3 sequence (DNA): TGTGCCAGCAGTTCGATGACAGGGAGCAATCAGCCCCAGCATTTT. The V and J genes are TRBV6-5 and TRBJ1-5; 7 bases are a match to TRBD1. V lost 4 bases to trimming and J lost 1 base; unmatched junction nucleotides: 4. CDR3 size: 15 residues. Per the germline V gene, CDR1 is MNHEY and CDR2 is SVGAGI.

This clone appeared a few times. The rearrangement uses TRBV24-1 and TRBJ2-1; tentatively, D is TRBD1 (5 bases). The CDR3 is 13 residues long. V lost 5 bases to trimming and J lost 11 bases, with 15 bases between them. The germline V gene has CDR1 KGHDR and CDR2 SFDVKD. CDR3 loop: CATSAQQGRQQFF. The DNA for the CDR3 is TGTGCCACCAGTGCCCAGCAGGGAAGGCAGCAGTTCTTC.

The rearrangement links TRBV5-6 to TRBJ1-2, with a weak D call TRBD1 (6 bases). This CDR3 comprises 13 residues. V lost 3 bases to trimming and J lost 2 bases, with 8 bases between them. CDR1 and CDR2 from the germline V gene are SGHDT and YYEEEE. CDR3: CASSSDSNYGYTF. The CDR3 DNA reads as TGTGCCAGCAGCTCGGACAGCAACTATGGCTACACCTTC. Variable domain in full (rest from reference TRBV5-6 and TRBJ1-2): DAGVTQSPTHLIKTRGQQVTLRCSPKSGHDTVSWYQQALGQGPQFIFQYYEEEERQRGNFPDRFSGHQFPNYSSELNVNALLLGDSALYLCASSSDSNYGYTFGSGTRLTVV.

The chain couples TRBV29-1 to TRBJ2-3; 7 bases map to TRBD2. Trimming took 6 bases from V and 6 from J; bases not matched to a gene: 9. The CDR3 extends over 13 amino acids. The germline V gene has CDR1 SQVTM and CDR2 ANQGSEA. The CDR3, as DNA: TGCAGCGTAGGAGCGGGACTGGCGGATACGCAGTATTTT. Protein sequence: CSVGAGLADTQYF.

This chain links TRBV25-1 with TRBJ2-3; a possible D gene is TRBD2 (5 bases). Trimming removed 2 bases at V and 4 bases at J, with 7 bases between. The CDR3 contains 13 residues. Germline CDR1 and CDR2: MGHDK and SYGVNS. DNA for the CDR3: TGTGCCAGCAGTGAAGCCGGGGCAGATACGCAGTATTTT. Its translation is CASSEAGADTQYF.

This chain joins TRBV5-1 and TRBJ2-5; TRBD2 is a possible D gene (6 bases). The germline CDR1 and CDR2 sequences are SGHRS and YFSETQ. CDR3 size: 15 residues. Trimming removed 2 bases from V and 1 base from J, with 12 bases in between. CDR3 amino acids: CASSLIAEPQETQYF. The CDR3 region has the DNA TGCGCCAGCAGCTTAATAGCGGAGCCCCAAGAGACCCAGTACTTC. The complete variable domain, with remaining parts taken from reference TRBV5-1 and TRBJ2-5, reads KAGVTQTPRYLIKTRGQQVTLSCSPISGHRSVSWYQQTPGQGLQFLFEYFSETQRNKGNFPGRFSGRQFSNSRSEMNVSTLELGDSALYLCASSLIAEPQETQYFGPGTRLLVL.

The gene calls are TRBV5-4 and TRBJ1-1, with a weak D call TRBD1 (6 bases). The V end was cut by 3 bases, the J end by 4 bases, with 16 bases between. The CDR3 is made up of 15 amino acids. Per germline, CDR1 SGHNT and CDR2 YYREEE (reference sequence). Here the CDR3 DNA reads TGTGCCAGCAGCTCCGAGGGGGGGGCGGCCACTGAAGCTTTCTTT. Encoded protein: CASSSEGGAATEAFF.

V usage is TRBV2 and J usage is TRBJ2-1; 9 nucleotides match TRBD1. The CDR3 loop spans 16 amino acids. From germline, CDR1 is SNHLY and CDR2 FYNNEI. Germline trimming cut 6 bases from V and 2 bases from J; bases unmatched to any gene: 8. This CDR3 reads CASRAADRGAYNEQFF. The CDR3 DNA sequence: TGTGCCAGCAGAGCCGCTGACAGGGGGGCCTACAATGAGCAGTTCTTC. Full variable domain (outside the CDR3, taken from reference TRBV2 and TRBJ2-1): EPEVTQTPSHQVTQMGQEVILRCVPISNHLYFYWYRQILGQKVEFLVSFYNNEISEKSEIFDDQFSVERPDGSNFTLKIRSTKLEDSAMYFCASRAADRGAYNEQFFGPGTRLTVL.

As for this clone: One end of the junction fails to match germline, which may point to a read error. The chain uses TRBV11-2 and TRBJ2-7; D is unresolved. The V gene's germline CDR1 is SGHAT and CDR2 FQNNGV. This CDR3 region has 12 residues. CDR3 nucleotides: TGTGCCGGCAGCTTAGTTACCTACGAGCAGTACTTC. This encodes CAGSLVTYEQYF.

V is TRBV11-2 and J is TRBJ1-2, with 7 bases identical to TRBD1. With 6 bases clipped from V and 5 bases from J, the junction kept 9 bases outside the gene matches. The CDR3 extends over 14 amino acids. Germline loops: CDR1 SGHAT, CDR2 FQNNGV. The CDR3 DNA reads TGTGCCAGCAGGGGGGACAGCCTACGATATGGCTACACCTTC. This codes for CASRGDSLRYGYTF.

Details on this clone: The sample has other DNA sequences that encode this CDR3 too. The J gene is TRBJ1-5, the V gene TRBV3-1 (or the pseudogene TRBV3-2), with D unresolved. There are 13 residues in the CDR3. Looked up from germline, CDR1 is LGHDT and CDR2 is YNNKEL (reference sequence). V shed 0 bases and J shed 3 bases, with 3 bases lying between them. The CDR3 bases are TGTGCCAGCAGCCAAGATCTCAATCAGCCCCAGCATTTT. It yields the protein CASSQDLNQPQHF.

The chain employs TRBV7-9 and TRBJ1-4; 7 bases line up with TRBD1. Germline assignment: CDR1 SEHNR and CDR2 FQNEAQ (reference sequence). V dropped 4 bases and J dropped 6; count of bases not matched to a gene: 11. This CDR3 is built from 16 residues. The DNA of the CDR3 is TGTGCCAGCAGCTATGATGGGACAGAGATTGATGAAAAACTGTTTTTT. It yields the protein CASSYDGTEIDEKLFF. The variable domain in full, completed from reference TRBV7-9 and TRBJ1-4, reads DTGVSQNPRHKITKRGQNVTFRCDPISEHNRLYWYRQTLGQGPEFLTYFQNEAQLEKSRLLSDRFSAERPKGSFSTLEIQRTEQGDSAMYLCASSYDGTEIDEKLFFGSGTQLSVL.

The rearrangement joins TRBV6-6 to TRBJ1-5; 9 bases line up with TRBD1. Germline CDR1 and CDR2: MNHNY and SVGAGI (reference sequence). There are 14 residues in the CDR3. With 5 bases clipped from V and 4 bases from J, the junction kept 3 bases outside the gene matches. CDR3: CASSTGGPNQPQHF. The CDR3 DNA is TGTGCCAGCAGTACAGGGGGCCCGAATCAGCCCCAGCATTTT.

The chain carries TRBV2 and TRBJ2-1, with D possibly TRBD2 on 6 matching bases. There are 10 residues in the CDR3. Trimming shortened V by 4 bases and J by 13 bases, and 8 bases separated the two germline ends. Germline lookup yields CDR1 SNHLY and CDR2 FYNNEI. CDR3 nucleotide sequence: TGTGCCAGCAGTGTCGGGAGTCAGTTCTTC. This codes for CASSVGSQFF.

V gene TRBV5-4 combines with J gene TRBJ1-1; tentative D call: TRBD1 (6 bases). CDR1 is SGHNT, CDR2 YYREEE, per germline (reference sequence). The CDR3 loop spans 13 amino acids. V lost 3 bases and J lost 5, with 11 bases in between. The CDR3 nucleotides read TGTGCCAGCAGCTCGTCAGGGGTTACTGAAGCTTTCTTT. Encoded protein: CASSSSGVTEAFF.

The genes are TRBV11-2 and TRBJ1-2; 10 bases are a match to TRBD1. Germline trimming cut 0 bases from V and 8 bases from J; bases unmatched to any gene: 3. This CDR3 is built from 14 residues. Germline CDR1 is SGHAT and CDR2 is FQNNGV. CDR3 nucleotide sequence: TGTGCCAGCAGCTTAGAGGGACAGGGGTTAGGCTACACCTTC. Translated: CASSLEGQGLGYTF.

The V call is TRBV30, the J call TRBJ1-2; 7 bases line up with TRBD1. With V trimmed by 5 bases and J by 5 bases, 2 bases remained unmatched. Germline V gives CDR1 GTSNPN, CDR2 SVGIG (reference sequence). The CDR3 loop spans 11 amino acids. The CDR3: CAWDRVYGYTF. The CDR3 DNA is TGTGCCTGGGACAGGGTTTATGGCTACACCTTC. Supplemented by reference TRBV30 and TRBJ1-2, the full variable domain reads SQTIHQWPATLVQPVGSPLSLECTVEGTSNPNLYWYRQAAGRGLQLLFYSVGIGQISSEVPQNLSASRPQDRQFILSSKKLLLSDSGFYLCAWDRVYGYTFGSGTRLTVV.

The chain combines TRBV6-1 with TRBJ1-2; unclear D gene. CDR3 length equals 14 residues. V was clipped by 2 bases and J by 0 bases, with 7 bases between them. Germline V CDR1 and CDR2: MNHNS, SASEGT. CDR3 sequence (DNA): TGTGCCAGCAGTGAAATCGGGACTAACTATGGCTACACCTTC. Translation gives CASSEIGTNYGYTF.

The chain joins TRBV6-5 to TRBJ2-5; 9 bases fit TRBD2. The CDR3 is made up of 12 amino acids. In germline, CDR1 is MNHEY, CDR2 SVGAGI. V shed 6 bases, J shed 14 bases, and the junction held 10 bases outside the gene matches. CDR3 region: CASSLSGTSLYF. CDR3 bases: TGTGCCAGCAGCCTCTCCGGGACTAGCCTTTACTTC.

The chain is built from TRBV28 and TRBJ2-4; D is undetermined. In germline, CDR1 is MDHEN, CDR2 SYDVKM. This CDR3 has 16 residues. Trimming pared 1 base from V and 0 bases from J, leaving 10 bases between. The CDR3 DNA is TGTGCCAGCAGTTTATCAGGTCCTGTAGCCAAAAACATTCAGTACTTC. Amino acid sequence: CASSLSGPVAKNIQYF.

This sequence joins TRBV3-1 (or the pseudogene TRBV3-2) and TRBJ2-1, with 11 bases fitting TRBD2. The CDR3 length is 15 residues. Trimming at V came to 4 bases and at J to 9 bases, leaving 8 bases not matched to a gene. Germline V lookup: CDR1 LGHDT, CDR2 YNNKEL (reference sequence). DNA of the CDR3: TGTGCCAGCAGCCGACTAGCGGGATGGCCCGGTGAGCAGTTCTTC. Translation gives CASSRLAGWPGEQFF.

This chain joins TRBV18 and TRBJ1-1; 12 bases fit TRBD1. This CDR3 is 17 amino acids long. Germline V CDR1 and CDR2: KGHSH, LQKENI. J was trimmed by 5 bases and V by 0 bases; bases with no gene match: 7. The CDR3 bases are TGTGCCAGCTCACCACCGGGACAGGGGGCGGATCGTACTGAAGCTTTCTTT. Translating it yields CASSPPGQGADRTEAFF.

The CDR3 region is CASLKGADGANVLTF. The CDR3 nucleotides are TGTGCCAGCTTAAAGGGGGCAGATGGGGCCAACGTCCTGACTTTC. The chain has TRBV18 and TRBJ2-6; TRBD1 matches at 7 bases. The CDR3 spans 15 residues. The trim removed 7 bases at V and 3 bases at J, leaving 6 bases unmatched. Looked up from germline, CDR1 is KGHSH and CDR2 is LQKENI.

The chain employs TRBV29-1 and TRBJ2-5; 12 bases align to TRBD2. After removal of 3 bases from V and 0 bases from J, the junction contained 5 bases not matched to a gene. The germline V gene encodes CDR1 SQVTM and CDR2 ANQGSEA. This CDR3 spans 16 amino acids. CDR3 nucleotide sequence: TGCAGCGTTGAGGGGACTAGCGGGCGGTACCAAGAGACCCAGTACTTC. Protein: CSVEGTSGRYQETQYF.

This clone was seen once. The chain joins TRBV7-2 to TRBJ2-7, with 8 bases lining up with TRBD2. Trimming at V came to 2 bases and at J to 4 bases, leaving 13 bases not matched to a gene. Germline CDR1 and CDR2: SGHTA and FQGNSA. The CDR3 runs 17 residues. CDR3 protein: CASSLWTPAGEGYEQYF. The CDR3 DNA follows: TGTGCCAGCAGCTTATGGACCCCAGCGGGAGAGGGATACGAGCAGTACTTC. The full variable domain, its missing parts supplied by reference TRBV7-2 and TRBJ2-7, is GAGVSQSPSNKVTEKGKDVELRCDPISGHTALYWYRQSLGQGLEFLIYFQGNSAPDKSGLPSDRFSAERTGGSVSTLTIQRTQQEDSAVYLCASSLWTPAGEGYEQYFGPGTRLTVT.

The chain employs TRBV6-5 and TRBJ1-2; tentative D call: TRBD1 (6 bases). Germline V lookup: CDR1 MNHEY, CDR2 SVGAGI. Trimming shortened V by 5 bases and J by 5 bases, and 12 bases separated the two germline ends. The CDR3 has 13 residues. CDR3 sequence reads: CASSREQGYGYTF. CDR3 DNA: TGTGCCAGCAGTCGAGAACAGGGTTATGGCTACACCTTC.

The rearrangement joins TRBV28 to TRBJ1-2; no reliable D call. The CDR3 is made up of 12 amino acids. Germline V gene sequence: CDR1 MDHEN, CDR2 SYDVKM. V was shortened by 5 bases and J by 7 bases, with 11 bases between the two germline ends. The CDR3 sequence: CASSMPRGGYTF. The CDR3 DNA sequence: TGTGCCAGCAGTATGCCAAGAGGTGGCTACACCTTC.